A single sample gave rise to the 25 T cell receptor beta chains below, sequenced in a study of early T cells in non-severe SARS-CoV-2 infection. MiXCR, run by TCRdb on the 5' RACE reads, gives a single entry per CDR3 protein. The repertoire holds 80,000 to 100,000 distinct CDR3 sequences, with approximately 15% as singletons. The sequenced sample consisted of whole blood. The source is an adult who was a healthcare worker with PCR-confirmed SARS-CoV-2 infection or an uninfected control (not recorded which).

The sample holds a few counts of this clonotype. The chain is built from TRBV7-9 and TRBJ2-7; TRBD2 matches 8 bases. The CDR3 has 15 amino acids. The V and J ends lost 5 bases and 3 bases, in that order; junction bases with no gene match: 9. Germline V lookup: CDR1 SEHNR, CDR2 FQNEAQ (reference sequence). Here the CDR3 reads CASSRPSGPIYEQYF. CDR3 DNA: TGTGCCAGCAGCCGACCTAGCGGGCCGATCTACGAGCAGTACTTC.

This chain uses TRBV18 with TRBJ2-1; the D gene is possibly TRBD2 (7 bases). The CDR3 has 18 amino acids. The germline CDR1 and CDR2 sequences are KGHSH and LQKENI. Trimming pared 0 bases from V and 0 bases from J, leaving 15 bases between. The CDR3 DNA sequence: TGTGCCAGCTCACCACCGACAGGTAGCGGGCCCTCCTACAATGAGCAGTTCTTC. It encodes CASSPPTGSGPSYNEQFF.

The chain combines TRBV4-1 with TRBJ1-5; the D gene is possibly TRBD1 (5 bases). This CDR3 is 15 amino acids long. The germline gives CDR1 MGHRA, CDR2 YSYEKL. V was trimmed by 0 bases and J by 1 base, leaving 7 bases between them. CDR3 sequence (DNA): TGCGCCAGCAGCCAAGAGGGGGGAAGCAATCAGCCCCAGCATTTT. Translating it yields CASSQEGGSNQPQHF.

CDR3 sequence (DNA): TGTGCCAGCAGCTTAGTTGCAGGGGGTGCGAAAGAGACCCAGTACTTC. Its translation: CASSLVAGGAKETQYF. This chain connects TRBV7-2 to TRBJ2-5, with 7 bases fitting TRBD1. The CDR3 totals 16 residues. From germline, CDR1 is SGHTA and CDR2 FQGNSA. V trimming: 1 base; J trimming: 3 bases; junction bases outside the gene matches: 8. The full variable domain, its missing parts supplied by reference TRBV7-2 and TRBJ2-5, is GAGVSQSPSNKVTEKGKDVELRCDPISGHTALYWYRQSLGQGLEFLIYFQGNSAPDKSGLPSDRFSAERTGGSVSTLTIQRTQQEDSAVYLCASSLVAGGAKETQYFGPGTRLLVL.

This clonotype was observed a handful of times. The chain is built from TRBV7-9 and TRBJ2-1, with D unclear. The CDR3 consists of 8 residues. CDR1 is SEHNR, CDR2 FQNEAQ, per germline (reference sequence). V gave up 10 bases and J gave up 5 bases, with 0 bases separating them. Here the CDR3 reads CANNEQFF. Written as DNA, the CDR3 is TGTGCCAACAATGAGCAGTTCTTC.

Only a few counts were recorded for this clonotype. The CDR3 sequence is CASQQYTEAFF. The CDR3 nucleotides are TGTGCCAGCCAACAATACACTGAAGCTTTCTTT. V and J are TRBV2 and TRBJ1-1; D uncertain. The CDR3 runs to 11 residues. Germline CDR1 is SNHLY and CDR2 is FYNNEI. V was pared by 8 bases and J by 3 bases, with 7 bases between.

This clonotype was counted a few times. The chain couples TRBV30 to TRBJ2-1, with 8 bases lining up with TRBD1. The CDR3 totals 13 residues. The J segment lost 9 bases and the V segment lost 5 bases, leaving 9 bases of the junction unmatched. The germline CDR1 and CDR2 sequences are GTSNPN and SVGIG (reference sequence). This CDR3 reads CAWGTGGFGEQFF. Written as DNA, the CDR3 is TGTGCCTGGGGGACAGGAGGGTTTGGTGAGCAGTTCTTC.

This clonotype showed up just a few times. V usage is TRBV9 and J usage is TRBJ2-2, with a possible D match to TRBD2 (6 bases). Germline V CDR1 and CDR2: SGDLS, YYNGEE. This CDR3 is 16 amino acids long. Trimming removed 3 bases at V and 1 base at J, with 13 bases between. CDR3 DNA: TGTGCCAGCAGCGGAACCGGGACTTTGAACACCGGGGAGCTGTTTTTT. Protein sequence: CASSGTGTLNTGELFF.

Concerning this clonotype itself: The junction shows a germline mismatch at one end, possibly a read error. The J gene is TRBJ2-7, the V gene TRBV18; 7 positions match TRBD1. The V gene's germline CDR1 is KGHSH and CDR2 LQKENI. This CDR3 spans 14 amino acids. Written as DNA, the CDR3 is TGTGCCAGCACACCGACAGGGAACTCCTACGAGCAGTACTTC. Amino acids: CASTPTGNSYEQYF. The variable domain in full, completed from reference TRBV18 and TRBJ2-7, reads NAGVMQNPRHLVRRRGQEARLRCSPMKGHSHVYWYRQLPEEGLKFMVYLQKENIIDESGMPKERFSAEFPKEGPSILRIQQVVRGDSAAYFCASTPTGNSYEQYFGPGTRLTVT.

The V call is TRBV29-1, the J call TRBJ1-3; D remains ambiguous. Germline V gene sequence: CDR1 SQVTM, CDR2 ANQGSEA. V was shortened by 6 bases and J by 2 bases, with 8 bases between the two germline ends. The CDR3 spans 12 residues. Here the CDR3 reads CSVVDAGNTIYF. In DNA form, the CDR3 reads TGCAGCGTGGTAGATGCTGGAAACACCATATATTTT.

The rearrangement links TRBV5-1 to TRBJ2-1; TRBD1 aligns across 8 bases. The germline V gene has CDR1 SGHRS and CDR2 YFSETQ. The V segment lost 5 bases and the J segment 1 base; nucleotides outside the gene matches: 5. There are 15 residues in the CDR3. Written as DNA, the CDR3 is TGCGCCAGCAGGACTCAGGGGGCATCCTACAATGAGCAGTTCTTC. Translated: CASRTQGASYNEQFF.

The table lists this clonotype with a few counts. The chain is built from TRBV18 and TRBJ2-7, with D perhaps assigned TRBD1 or TRBD2 (5 bases each). V was pared by 1 base and J by 6 bases, with 7 bases between. This CDR3 comprises 12 residues. Germline V gene lookup returns CDR1 KGHSH and CDR2 LQKENI. CDR3 nucleotide sequence: TGTGCCAGCTCACCACGGGACGGCGAGCAGTACTTC. Amino acids: CASSPRDGEQYF.

The chain recombines TRBV27 with TRBJ2-7; D might be TRBD2 (6 bases). This CDR3 is 14 amino acids long. Looked up from germline, CDR1 is MNHEY and CDR2 is SMNVEV (reference sequence). The V gene lost 8 bases and the J gene lost 4 bases, with 18 bases spanning the gap. CDR3 coding DNA: TGTGCCAGCCGATCTGTGGGAGGTTCTTACGAGCAGTACTTC. Translating gives CASRSVGGSYEQYF.

The chain combines TRBV7-8 with TRBJ2-2, with a tentative D call TRBD1 (6 bases). V was trimmed by 5 bases and J by 7 bases, leaving 14 bases between them. The CDR3 length is 14 residues. Germline assignment: CDR1 SGHVS and CDR2 FQNEAQ. The CDR3 nucleotides read TGTGCCAGCAGCCGGGACATCCTCTACGGGGAGCTGTTTTTT. Amino acid sequence: CASSRDILYGELFF.

This chain links TRBV28 with TRBJ1-5; D is ambiguous. Germline-derived CDR1 and CDR2 are MDHEN and SYDVKM. The V end was cut by 1 base, the J end by 0 bases, with 7 bases between. The CDR3 is made up of 15 amino acids. DNA of the CDR3: TGTGCCAGCAGTTTATTACGGGTTAGCAATCAGCCCCAGCATTTT. This gives the protein CASSLLRVSNQPQHF.

The CDR3 region is CASSITGTQSYEQYF. CDR3 nucleotide sequence: TGTGCCAGCAGTATCACCGGGACACAATCCTACGAGCAGTACTTC. The chain has TRBV27 and TRBJ2-7; D is perhaps TRBD1 (6 bases). Deletions cut 5 bases from V and 1 base from J, with 15 bases between. Germline CDR1 and CDR2: MNHEY and SMNVEV (reference sequence). The CDR3 has 15 residues.

This chain joins TRBV9 and TRBJ1-1; no clear D. The V gene's germline CDR1 is SGDLS and CDR2 YYNGEE. The CDR3 runs 15 residues. The ends were cut back, 4 bases at V and 1 base at J, with 14 bases in the middle. The CDR3 loop reads CASSLPPPGNTEAFF. The CDR3, as DNA: TGTGCCAGCAGCCTTCCCCCGCCTGGGAACACTGAAGCTTTCTTT.

The table lists this clonotype with a few counts. This chain connects TRBV28 to TRBJ2-7; D gene uncertain. Germline assignment: CDR1 MDHEN and CDR2 SYDVKM. The CDR3 is made up of 15 amino acids. V lost 6 bases and J lost 0, with 15 bases in between. CDR3 DNA: TGTGCCAGCAGATCCCCCGCTTATAGCTCCTACGAGCAGTACTTC. Protein: CASRSPAYSSYEQYF. The variable domain in full, with the rest retrieved from reference TRBV28 and TRBJ2-7, is DVKVTQSSRYLVKRTGEKVFLECVQDMDHENMFWYRQDPGLGLRLIYFSYDVKMKEKGDIPEGYSVSREKKERFSLILESASTNQTSMYLCASRSPAYSSYEQYFGPGTRLTVT.

This clonotype turned up a few times. CDR3: CASSFPGLGEQYF. The CDR3 DNA reads TGTGCCAGCAGCTTCCCGGGACTAGGAGAGCAGTACTTC. V and J are TRBV7-6 and TRBJ2-7, with 8 bases identical to TRBD2. Germline V gene lookup returns CDR1 SGHVS and CDR2 FNYEAQ. The trim removed 3 bases at V and 7 bases at J, leaving 5 bases unmatched. The CDR3 covers 13 residues.

There are a few counts of this clonotype. This rearrangement joins TRBV7-3 to TRBJ2-1; tentative D call: TRBD2 (6 bases). Germline loops: CDR1 SGHTA, CDR2 FQGTGA. The CDR3 spans 15 residues. V lost 1 base, J lost 4 bases, and 11 bases lay in between. CDR3 residues: CASSLNTGVYNEQFF. CDR3 bases: TGTGCCAGCAGCTTAAACACGGGGGTTTACAATGAGCAGTTCTTC.

This clonotype was seen a few times. This chain's CDR3 is CASSLGTDYNEQFF. CDR3 coding DNA: TGTGCCAGCAGTTTAGGGACAGATTACAATGAGCAGTTCTTC. The chain recombines TRBV28 with TRBJ2-1; 7 bases line up with TRBD1. Germline CDR1 MDHEN, CDR2 SYDVKM. The trim removed 2 bases at V and 4 bases at J, leaving 2 bases unmatched. The CDR3 length is 14 residues.

This clonotype occurred a few times. The chain combines TRBV27 with TRBJ1-5, with D uncertain. This CDR3 is built from 16 residues. V was pared by 6 bases and J by 5 bases, with 20 bases between. In germline, CDR1 is MNHEY, CDR2 SMNVEV (reference sequence). The CDR3 protein is CASSPKTASVDQPQHF. The DNA for the CDR3 is TGTGCCAGCAGCCCCAAAACCGCTAGTGTAGATCAGCCCCAGCATTTT.

This clonotype was observed at least ten times. The chain joins TRBV18 to TRBJ2-7; 9 bases line up with TRBD1. The trim removed 4 bases at V and 4 bases at J, leaving 5 bases unmatched. Germline CDR1 reads KGHSH; CDR2 reads LQKENI. This CDR3 has 14 amino acids. The CDR3 loop reads CASSLGQGSYEQYF. The DNA of the CDR3 is TGTGCCAGCTCACTAGGACAGGGGAGTTACGAGCAGTACTTC.

In this sample, this clonotype turned up a few times. The chain has TRBV27 and TRBJ1-2, with 10 bases that match TRBD1. The V gene's germline CDR1 is MNHEY and CDR2 SMNVEV (reference sequence). J lost 7 bases, V lost 5 bases, and 7 bases had no gene match. This CDR3 contains 14 residues. The CDR3 is CASSPGQGLSGYTF. CDR3 DNA sequence: TGTGCCAGCAGTCCGGGACAGGGGTTGAGTGGCTACACCTTC.

This clonotype was found a few times. The chain is built from TRBV5-1 and TRBJ2-5; TRBD2 is a possible D gene (6 bases). The CDR3 has 11 amino acids. Trimming stripped 3 bases from V and 9 bases from J, with 9 bases between. Germline assignment: CDR1 SGHRS and CDR2 YFSETQ. The CDR3 sequence: CASSWGDAQYF. The CDR3 DNA follows: TGCGCCAGCAGCTGGGGGGACGCCCAGTACTTC.